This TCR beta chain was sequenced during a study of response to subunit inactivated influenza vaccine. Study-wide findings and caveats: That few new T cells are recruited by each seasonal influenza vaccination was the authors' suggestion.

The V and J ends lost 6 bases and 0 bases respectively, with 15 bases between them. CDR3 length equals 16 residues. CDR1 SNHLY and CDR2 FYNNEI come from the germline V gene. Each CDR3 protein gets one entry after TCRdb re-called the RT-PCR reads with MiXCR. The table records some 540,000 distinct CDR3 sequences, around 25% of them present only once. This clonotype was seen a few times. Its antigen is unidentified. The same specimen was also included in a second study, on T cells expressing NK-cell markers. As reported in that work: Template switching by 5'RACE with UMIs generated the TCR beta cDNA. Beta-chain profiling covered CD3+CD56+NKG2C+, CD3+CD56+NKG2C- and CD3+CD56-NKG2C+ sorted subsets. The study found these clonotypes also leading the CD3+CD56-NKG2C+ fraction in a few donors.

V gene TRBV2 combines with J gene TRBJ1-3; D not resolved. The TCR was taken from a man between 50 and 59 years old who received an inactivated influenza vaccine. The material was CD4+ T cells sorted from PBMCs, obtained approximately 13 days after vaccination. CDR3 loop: CASSVGFLISGNTIYF. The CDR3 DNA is TGTGCCAGCAGCGTAGGCTTCCTCATCTCTGGAAACACCATATATTTT.